This note documents a single TCR beta chain sequence. The authors' processing: Amplification of reference gene primers was used by the study to estimate nucleated cell counts. Libraries were prepared by immunoSEQ multiplex PCR; TCRdb keeps only in-frame clonotypes and omits some of them. V, J and clone size reflect that table, while D and trimming were determined from the DNA. The sample carries around 270,000 clones, 85% to 90% recorded once. These data originate in a study of blood T cell repertoires in COVID-19. Background on the study: The United States, Italy and Spain were the sources of the acute and convalescent COVID-19 samples. Nucleic acid was either cDNA or gDNA, and it came from T cells, B-cell-depleted T cells, or PBMCs.

Trimming took off 6 bases at V and 7 bases at J, with 18 bases between the two ends. Germline V gives CDR1 MNHEY, CDR2 SVGAGI. CDR3 length: 15 residues. The source material was peripheral blood. This clonotype originated in a man between 40 and 49 years old with acute or convalescent COVID-19. The V gene is TRBV6-5, the J gene TRBJ1-4; tentatively, D is TRBD1 (6 bases). CDR3 residues: CASRPSDRYFEKLFF. CDR3 nucleotides: TGTGCCAGCAGGCCTTCGGACAGATACTTTGAAAAACTGTTTTTT.